This T cell receptor (beta chain) was captured by sequencing in a study of cytomegalovirus exposure and HLA in healthy donors. Study background: In an earlier analysis, 95 million to 130 million unique TCR beta sequences were found from some 200 million T cells.

Use of 60 Vbeta and 13 Jbeta primers characterized the PCR. The table came from immunoSEQ multiplex PCR; TCRdb's copy has only in-frame clones and leaves some out. This table has nearly 110,000 clones, about four fifths appearing once. The germline CDR1 and CDR2 sequences are SNHLY and FYNNEI. This CDR3 spans 14 amino acids. The V and J ends lost 7 bases and 6 bases, in that order; junction bases with no gene match: 6. The sample holds many counts of this clone. Its matching antigen is unknown. Regarding the study as a whole: Some TCR beta chains (approximately 180 of them) were listed as cytomegalovirus-associated. Per a prior analysis, the majority of TCR beta V segments were productive roughly 87% or roughly 30% of the time. A likely sequencing artifact accounted for one observed cluster of highly shared sequence variants.

The rearrangement links TRBV2 to TRBJ2-1; 10 bases match TRBD2. The clonotype was recovered from a woman in her forties or fifties in good health and CMV-seropositive. Specimen: PBMCs. CDR3 region: CASILSGGPNEQFF. The CDR3 bases are TGTGCCAGCATTCTTAGCGGGGGGCCCAATGAGCAGTTCTTC.